This TCR beta chain is drawn from a study of beta chain features in type 1 diabetes. As for the study in general: The examined sorted cells totaled roughly 110,000,000 across samples.

The study, taken as a whole, reports: Resolution of whether HLA type affects TCRB rearrangement was not achieved here. Significant though moderate, a shortening of TCRB CDR3s appeared in all four CD4+ subsets of Type 1 diabetes patients.

With respect to this clone: What it binds is not known. Sequence at one end of the junction differs from germline and may be a read error.

The investigators reverse transcribed all of the isolated RNA, so they sequenced expressed TCRB transcripts. TCRdb's copy holds only in-frame clones and misses some; the assay was immunoSEQ multiplex PCR. The table includes roughly 70,000 clones, roughly 50% detected once. The CDR3 is 11 residues long. Germline-derived CDR1 and CDR2 are MNHNS and SASEGT. Sequencing used central memory CD4+ T cells from blood. This receptor was identified in a man younger than 40 with type 1 diabetes. The chain carries TRBV6-1 and TRBJ1-5; 7 positions match TRBD1. The CDR3 DNA sequence: TGTGCCAGCCGAAAGGGGGCCTTGACGAATTTT. Translating gives CASRKGALTNF.